This T cell receptor (beta chain) is drawn from a study of T cells in Graves' hyperthyroidism and ophthalmopathy (dated by TCRdb to between 2017 and 2020). For context, the study as a whole: Peripheral blood samples were taken at the time of initial diagnosis, prior to any treatment. To identify distinguishing TCR V-J signatures, a discovery cohort of about 100 patients was used, comprising 40 to 45 with Graves' ophthalmopathy and around 57 with stable Graves' hyperthyroidism. An independent validation cohort of about 20 hyperthyroidism patients and 17 patients who later progressed to ophthalmopathy tested prospective prediction of ophthalmopathy. The 90 or so discovery patients were randomly split 7:3 into training and test sets. In addition, the study compared T-cell repertoires in thyroid tissue and in blood from roughly six Graves' hyperthyroidism patients. After sampling, hyperthyroidism patients received methimazole starting at 30 mg daily, and ophthalmopathy patients received high-dose intravenous methylprednisolone. The paper describes TCR Vbeta CDR3 sequencing of about 140 peripheral blood samples, made up of some 40 ophthalmopathy patients, 70 to 80 hyperthyroidism patients and about 17 progressor patients.

In the case of this clonotype: Its recognized antigen is unknown. Within one base of it there is no much larger clone, and no base qualities were kept.

The V and J ends are trimmed by 8 bases and 6 bases, leaving 11 bases between them. Taken from cysteine to phenylalanine, the CDR3 has 11 residues. Left in the record is the CDR3 DNA by itself, 33 bases read in frame from the first base. As encoded in the germline V gene, CDR1 is ENHRY while CDR2 is SYGVKD. The study at large found these results: Sample size was not statistically predetermined, and blinding of investigators to group allocation was not performed. In validation, the model predicted progression to ophthalmopathy with approximately 69% sensitivity and approximately 72% specificity, a median of around 6.6 months before onset. In cross-validation, a model built on a 13 V-J signature told ophthalmopathy apart from stable hyperthyroidism with less than 90% sensitivity and roughly 81% specificity, and in testing the same model reached 80%/75%. Most expanded thyroid clonotypes (frequency above 0.001) were also detected in blood, a finding suggesting that blood repertoires may reflect thyroid immune responses.

Amplification of TCR beta CDR3 regions was carried out from RNA transcripts. A first-round RT-PCR of the TCR CDR3 used the HTBI primer set with the Qiagen OneStep RT-PCR kit. A second multiplex PCR round built the libraries, followed by size selection and purification. Libraries were sequenced paired-end with 100 bp reads on an Illumina HiSeq2000. Processing in the source paper ran as follows. SOAPnuke was used to process the raw data, with reads discarded if the reads contained adapters or uncalled bases, had a mean Phred below 15, or lacked an exact constant-primer or identifier match. High-quality paired reads were merged with COPE v1.2.5, and unique nucleotide sequences were defined as clonotypes. MiTCR v1.1 was used to align the clonotypes against IMGT TRBV, TRBD and TRBJ reference segments. The analysis was restricted to V-J combinations with a frequency above 0.0001, which together covered roughly 99% of the repertoires. A TCS score was defined as the ratio between F50 (clonal expansion) and ExV (chaos), using BLOSUM62-based TCRdist between CDR3 peptides within each V-J. Welch's t-statistics and random forest reduced approximately 520 V-J features to fewer than 15, which were used in a naive Bayes classifier (R e1071). The similarity between thyroid and blood repertoires was quantified using the Morisita-Horn index. Using fastp trimming at Q25 and MiXCR clonotype assembly, TCRdb reanalyzed the public sequencing data and kept in-frame beta chains. A single entry per CDR3 protein holds the most common genes and DNA from its merged rows. The V and J calls reflect TCRdb's pipeline rather than the authors' work. The sample table records 800,000 or so distinct CDR3 sequences; about two fifths of these occur just once. The ten largest clones capture 8.9% of the sample.

Graves' hyperthyroidism was defined as stable when no progression to ophthalmopathy occurred over 18 months of follow-up. Hyperthyroidism patients were newly diagnosed, had a disease duration of under 2 months, and were aged 18 to 65 years. Patients with uncontrolled infections, other autoimmune diseases, pregnancy or lactation were excluded. Diagnoses were established on the basis of clinical symptoms, serum thyroxine and TRAb, thyroid ultrasound, and orbital computed tomography. Ficoll-Paque density gradient centrifugation was used to isolate PBMCs from 10 ml of fresh peripheral blood. Total RNA was extracted with Trizol reagent, and quality was checked on an Agilent 2100 Bioanalyzer.

The sequence came from a man aged 18 to 29 with Graves' hyperthyroidism. The sequenced sample was blood. This receptor chain uses TRBV10-3 and TRBJ2-7; tentative D gene TRBD2, with 6 bases matching. The CDR3 protein sequence reads: CAILTGAEQYF. The DNA reads as follows: TGTGCCATCTTAACGGGAGCCGAGCAGTACTTC.